These 25 T cell receptor beta chains came from one sample sequenced in a study of T cells expressing NK-cell markers. TCRdb re-called the 5' RACE reads, yielding one record per CDR3 amino acid sequence without DNA. This table holds some 390,000 distinct CDR3 sequences. The specimen sequenced was blood T cells: a sorted CD56 or NKG2C T cell subset, CD4+ or CD8+ T cells, or bulk PBMC T cells (not recorded which). Receptors were obtained from a woman aged 45-65 years in good health.

The chain employs TRBV5-1 and TRBJ1-2; TCRdb gives TRBD1 as the D gene, but with no DNA this cannot be confirmed. The CDR3 has 15 amino acids. The germline gives CDR1 SGHRS, CDR2 YFSETQ. The CDR3 here is CASSFAGVGSYGYTF.

The chain couples TRBV7-9 to TRBJ1-5; TCRdb selects TRBD1, and the lack of DNA leaves this call unchecked. This CDR3 region has 14 residues. The germline CDR1 and CDR2 sequences are SEHNR and FQNEAQ (reference sequence). The CDR3 reads CASSETGTNQPQHF.

The chain recombines TRBV20-1 with TRBJ1-1; TCRdb selects TRBD1, and the lack of DNA leaves this call unchecked. The CDR3 sequence is 16 residues long. Per the germline V gene, CDR1 is DFQATT and CDR2 is SNEGSKA (reference sequence). The CDR3 is CSATPLPGQKHTEAFF.

The chain's CDR3 is CSVERPDTSNTGELFF. V is TRBV29-1 and J is TRBJ2-2; TCRdb gives TRBD1 as the D gene, but with no DNA this cannot be confirmed. This CDR3 spans 16 amino acids. Germline CDR1 and CDR2: SQVTM and ANQGSEA.

The genes are TRBV20-1 and TRBJ2-1; TCRdb outputs TRBD2, but without DNA this stays unchecked. The germline V gene has CDR1 DFQATT and CDR2 SNEGSKA (reference sequence). CDR3 length equals 14 residues. This CDR3 is CSARGTSGHNEQFF.

The chain uses TRBV5-1 and TRBJ1-3. CDR1 and CDR2 from the germline V gene are SGHRS and YFSETQ. This CDR3 spans 14 amino acids. This CDR3 is CASSEDQIGNTIYF.

This chain links TRBV20-1 with TRBJ2-1; the D call from TCRdb, TRBD2, cannot be confirmed without DNA. The CDR3 covers 12 residues. The germline gives CDR1 DFQATT, CDR2 SNEGSKA (reference sequence). This CDR3 reads CSARGAIPEQFF.

The chain couples TRBV7-6 to TRBJ1-1; TCRdb's D call, TRBD1, is unchecked because there is no DNA. The CDR3 runs 15 residues. Per the germline V gene, CDR1 is SGHVS and CDR2 is FNYEAQ. Here the CDR3 reads CASSLGPAMNTEAFF.

J is TRBJ2-1 and V is TRBV5-1; TCRdb designates TRBD1, a call that cannot be tested without DNA. Looked up from germline, CDR1 is SGHRS and CDR2 is YFSETQ. There are 13 residues in the CDR3. CDR3 sequence reads: CASSGGLRDEQFF.

This rearrangement joins TRBV7-8 to TRBJ2-2. This CDR3 is 14 amino acids long. Per germline, CDR1 SGHVS and CDR2 FQNEAQ. The CDR3 is CASSLPTRRGELFF. The full variable domain, in which reference TRBV7-8 and TRBJ2-2 provide the parts outside the CDR3, is GAGVSQSPRYKVAKRGQDVALRCDPISGHVSLFWYQQALGQGPEFLTYFQNEAQLDKSGLPSDRFFAERPEGSVSTLKIQRTQQEDSAVYLCASSLPTRRGELFFGEGSRLTVL.

The rearrangement links TRBV12-3 or TRBV12-4 to TRBJ1-2; TCRdb lists TRBD1, though no DNA is available to test this call. This CDR3 region has 13 residues. CDR3 residues: CASSGGHWDGYTF.

This chain connects TRBV5-4 to TRBJ2-7; the D call of TRBD2 rests on TCRdb alone, since no DNA is present to check it. The germline CDR1 and CDR2 sequences are SGHNT and YYREEE (reference sequence). There are 16 residues in the CDR3. The CDR3 reads CASSSPWTSDPTEQYF.

V gene TRBV9 combines with J gene TRBJ1-4; there is no DNA to check the TCRdb D call of TRBD1. Germline V gene lookup returns CDR1 SGDLS and CDR2 YYNGEE. The length of the CDR3 is 15 residues. The CDR3 sequence: CASSVGWTGNEKLFF.

The rearrangement joins TRBV20-1 to TRBJ2-4; TCRdb returns TRBD1, unconfirmable since there is no DNA. In germline, CDR1 is DFQATT, CDR2 SNEGSKA (reference sequence). This CDR3 spans 15 amino acids. CDR3 residues: CSASIRGRAKNIQYF.

The chain is built from TRBV15 and TRBJ2-5; TCRdb's D gene call, TRBD2, goes unchecked for lack of DNA. Germline lookup yields CDR1 LNHNV and CDR2 YYDKDF (reference sequence). The length of the CDR3 is 17 residues. The chain's CDR3 is CATSRDLTSGSQETQYF.

The V gene is TRBV7-2, the J gene TRBJ1-6. The germline CDR1 and CDR2 sequences are SGHTA and FQGNSA. This CDR3 is 15 amino acids long. The CDR3 spells CASSLGLGRNSPLHF.

J is TRBJ2-4 and V is TRBV3-1; as DNA is missing, the TRBD1 call by TCRdb cannot be tested. The length of the CDR3 is 16 residues. Per the germline V gene, CDR1 is LGHDT and CDR2 is YNNKEL (reference sequence). The CDR3 protein is CASSHGTGVTKNIQYF. The entire variable domain, with the rest obtained from reference TRBV3-1 and TRBJ2-4, is as follows: DTAVSQTPKYLVTQMGNDKSIKCEQNLGHDTMYWYKQDSKKFLKIMFSYNNKELIINETVPNRFSPKSPDKAHLNLHINSLELGDSAVYFCASSHGTGVTKNIQYFGAGTRLSVL.

The chain carries TRBV6-1 and TRBJ1-3. This CDR3 spans 15 amino acids. CDR1 MNHNS and CDR2 SASEGT come from the germline V gene. CDR3 protein: CASSESWMGGNTIYF.

The chain combines TRBV5-1 with TRBJ2-3; TCRdb calls TRBD1, which cannot be checked without DNA. The CDR3 runs to 14 residues. In germline, CDR1 is SGHRS, CDR2 YFSETQ. The CDR3 loop is CASSFQGFPDTQYF.

The chain uses TRBV4-1 and TRBJ2-1; TCRdb outputs TRBD2, but without DNA this stays unchecked. The CDR3 loop spans 21 amino acids. Germline loops: CDR1 MGHRA, CDR2 YSYEKL. The CDR3 reads CASSQDALTSGSSQRYNEQFF.

The CDR3 region is CASSVLSGRGNTGELFF. The chain uses TRBV9 and TRBJ2-2; no DNA is available, so the TRBD2 call from TCRdb remains unchecked. The CDR3 consists of 17 residues. CDR1 and CDR2 from the germline V gene are SGDLS and YYNGEE.

The chain has TRBV12-3 or TRBV12-4 and TRBJ1-1; TCRdb returns TRBD1, unconfirmable since there is no DNA. CDR3 length equals 14 residues. CDR3 sequence: CASSGPGLNTEAFF.

The chain employs TRBV19 and TRBJ1-3; lacking DNA, the TRBD1 call made by TCRdb goes unchecked. The CDR3 spans 14 residues. Germline V lookup: CDR1 LNHDA, CDR2 SQIVND (reference sequence). This CDR3 is CASSIRDSGNTIYF.

V is TRBV5-1 and J is TRBJ2-5; checking the TCRdb D call of TRBD1 is not possible without DNA. Germline loops: CDR1 SGHRS, CDR2 YFSETQ. The CDR3 is made up of 14 amino acids. CDR3 sequence: CASMRGLGQETQYF.

The chain recombines TRBV18 with TRBJ2-5. The CDR3 runs 14 residues. Germline V lookup: CDR1 KGHSH, CDR2 LQKENI. The CDR3 is CASSPGPMGETQYF.